This T cell receptor (beta chain) was profiled in a study of naive and memory T cell subsets. Notes on the study in general: A clonotype means one alpha or beta sequence, not an alpha/beta pair.

Two oligonucleotides, mixed equimolar, formed the beta constant-region primer covering TRBC1 and TRBC2. The ligated cDNA underwent four PCR rounds using SP2 and nested alpha and beta constant-region primers. An oligonucleotide with the SP2 primer and a 12-nucleotide UMI was ligated to the cDNA 3' end. TCRdb analysed the UMI-ligation and nested PCR reads with MiXCR anew, one entry per CDR3 protein. This table holds roughly 130,000 distinct CDR3 sequences, around 35% found once. Many counts were recorded for this clonotype. Its antigen remains unknown. CD8 T cells were positively selected from what remained after CD4 positive selection. Four subsets defined by CD45RA and CD27 were sorted after CD3, CD4, CD8 and live/dead staining. The TCR originated in a human donor in good health. Material: central memory CD4+ T cells from blood.

The CDR3 DNA follows: TGTGCCAGCAGTCCAGGGAAGGGGCGGAACTACAATGAGCAGTTCTTC. Residues: CASSPGKGRNYNEQFF. This chain connects TRBV28 to TRBJ2-1; D might be TRBD1 (5 bases). The CDR3 has 16 amino acids. Germline V lookup: CDR1 MDHEN, CDR2 SYDVKM. V gave up 5 bases and J gave up 3 bases, with 17 bases separating them. Full variable domain (remainder filled in from reference TRBV28 and TRBJ2-1): DVKVTQSSRYLVKRTGEKVFLECVQDMDHENMFWYRQDPGLGLRLIYFSYDVKMKEKGDIPEGYSVSREKKERFSLILESASTNQTSMYLCASSPGKGRNYNEQFFGPGTRLTVL.